Listed below are T cell receptor beta chains from one sample, sequenced in a study of blood T cell repertoires in COVID-19. Profiling relied on immunoSEQ multiplex PCR, and the TCRdb table lists in-frame clones only, not all of them. The sample contains more than 65,000 clones, roughly 80% of which appear only once. The sequencing input was peripheral blood. The receptors originated from a human donor in a cohort sampled during active COVID-19. CDR3s include the opening cysteine and the closing phenylalanine or tryptophan. A D gene is named only where the DNA matches it firmly. The size of a clone is reported for some rows only, either as once, few or many, or as a class for expanded clones.

TGCGCCAGCAGCTTGGCCAGGGGTGACAATGAGCAGTTCTTC	CASSLARGDNEQFF	TRBJ2-1	TRBV5-1	14	-	-
TGTGCCAGCAGCGTAGGGGGTAGCGGAGGCTACGAGCAGTACTTC	CASSVGGSGGYEQYF	TRBJ2-7	TRBV9	15	-	-
TGTGCCAGCAGCCTACAGGGCGGGGGTGAGCAGTTCTTC	CASSLQGGGEQFF	TRBJ2-1	TRBV6-2/TRBV6-3	13	-	-
TGTGCCAGCAGGCTGACAGGCGCCACGACCACTGAAGCTTTCTTT	CASRLTGATTTEAFF	TRBJ1-1	TRBV2	15	-	-
TGTGCCAGCAGCACAGGACCCTACAATGAGCAGTTCTTC	CASSTGPYNEQFF	TRBJ2-1	TRBV7-2	13	-	-
TGTGCCACCGGGGGAGCCTACGAGCAGTACTTC	CATGGAYEQYF	TRBJ2-7	TRBV10-3	11	-	-
TGCGCCAGCAGCCGTTTCGTGAATGGGCGGGCCGGGGACGGGGAGCTGTTTTTT	CASSRFVNGRAGDGELFF	TRBJ2-2	TRBV4-1	18	-	-
TGTGCCAGCAGCTTGGAGGCGGGAGCGGGAGAGACCCAGTACTTC	CASSLEAGAGETQYF	TRBJ2-5	TRBV5-4	15	-	TRBD2
TGTGCCAGCAGCCCGACAGGGCGCATCGGGGAGACCCAGTACTTC	CASSPTGRIGETQYF	TRBJ2-5	TRBV7-3	15	-	TRBD1
TGTGCCAGCAGCTCCAGCGGGAACAGACAAGAGACCCAGTACTTC	CASSSSGNRQETQYF	TRBJ2-5	TRBV7-6	15	-	TRBD2
TGCGCCAGCAGCCCTCAGGGAAGCTCTGGAAACACCATATATTTT	CASSPQGSSGNTIYF	TRBJ1-3	TRBV4-1	15	few	-
TGTGCCAGCAGCCAACAGGGCCGGCAGTGGACTGAAGCTTTCTTT	CASSQQGRQWTEAFF	TRBJ1-1	TRBV14	15	-	-
TGTGCCAGCATGGTCTATCGGGACACTGAAGCTTTCTTT	CASMVYRDTEAFF	TRBJ1-1	TRBV2	13	-	-
TGTGCCAGCAGTTTATCTACTCAGGTCCCCCATCAGCCCCAGCATTTT	CASSLSTQVPHQPQHF	TRBJ1-5	TRBV28	16	once	-
TGCGCCAGCAGCTCTCCCAATGAGCAGTTCTTC	CASSSPNEQFF	TRBJ2-1	TRBV5-1	11	-	-
TGTGCCAGCAGTGTTGGGCTGAACTATGGCTACACCTTC	CASSVGLNYGYTF	TRBJ1-2	TRBV6-4	13	-	-
TGTGCCAGCAGCCAAATGACGGGTGGCGAGACCCAGTACTTC	CASSQMTGGETQYF	TRBJ2-5	TRBV11-2	14	-	-
TGTGCCAGCAGTTTGGGGCATCGGGAAAAACTGTTTTTT	CASSLGHREKLFF	TRBJ1-4	TRBV6-5	13	once	-
TGTGCCAGCAGCGTAGGGGACAGGGGGCGAGGAAACACCATATATTTT	CASSVGDRGRGNTIYF	TRBJ1-3	TRBV9	16	-	TRBD1
TGTGCCACCAGTCGGGGGTTGGGGGTTTTAGATTATGGCTACACCTTC	CATSRGLGVLDYGYTF	TRBJ1-2	TRBV15	16	-	-
TGTGCCAGCAGCCCCCGGCAGGGTGCCTACGAGCAGTACTTC	CASSPRQGAYEQYF	TRBJ2-7	TRBV14	14	-	-
TGTGCCAGTAGTATGTACGGGTATAGCTACACCTTC	CASSMYGYSYTF	TRBJ1-2	TRBV19	12	once	-
TGTGCCAGCTCGCCAGGACTAGGGGGATACAATGAGCAGTTCTTC	CASSPGLGGYNEQFF	TRBJ2-1	TRBV18	15	-	-
TGTGCCAGCAGCTCGGGACAGGGGGCGAGGGAGCAGTACTTC	CASSSGQGAREQYF	TRBJ2-7	TRBV7-8	14	once	TRBD1
TGTGCCTGGAGCCGACAGCGAGGCTACACCTTC	CAWSRQRGYTF	TRBJ1-2	TRBV30	11	-	-
TGCGCCAGCAGCATGGGGACAGGGGGGCCCCTCCACTTT	CASSMGTGGPLHF	TRBJ1-6	TRBV5-1	13	-	TRBD1
TGTGCCAGCAGTGAATACGCGAGGCATAAGGGCTACACCTTC	CASSEYARHKGYTF	TRBJ1-2	TRBV25-1	14	-	-
TGTGCCAGCAAACCTAAGACTAGCAACCAAGAGACCCAGTACTTC	CASKPKTSNQETQYF	TRBJ2-5	TRBV28	15	-	TRBD2
TGTGCCAGCAGCTATCGGGCGGGGGGCCCTTACCATGAGCAGTTCTTC	CASSYRAGGPYHEQFF	TRBJ2-1	TRBV7-2	16	-	TRBD2
TGTGCCAGTAGTATTTCCCCTATGAACACTGAAGCTTTCTTT	CASSISPMNTEAFF	TRBJ1-1	TRBV19	14	few	-
TGCGCCAGCAGCCCGACAGGCTCTAGGAACACTGAAGCTTTCTTT	CASSPTGSRNTEAFF	TRBJ1-1	TRBV5-1	15	-	-
TGTGCCACCCTCCGGGACAGCGACTACAATGAGCAGTTCTTC	CATLRDSDYNEQFF	TRBJ2-1	TRBV13	14	-	TRBD1
TGTGCCTGGTCCCAGGGGCTAGATGGAGATACGCAGTATTTT	CAWSQGLDGDTQYF	TRBJ2-3	TRBV30	14	-	-
TGTGCCAGCAGCTTAGCTGGGGGGTTGAGGAACACTGAAGCTTTCTTT	CASSLAGGLRNTEAFF	TRBJ1-1	TRBV7-2	16	-	-
TGTGCCAGCAGCGTATGGCAGTCTTATGGCTACACCTTC	CASSVWQSYGYTF	TRBJ1-2	TRBV9	13	-	-
TGCGCCAGCAGCCAAGCACAGGGGTACCTCTACGAGCAGTACTTC	CASSQAQGYLYEQYF	TRBJ2-7	TRBV4-1	15	-	TRBD1
TGTGCCAGCAGCTTAGGAGAAGGGGCTGTCTATGGCTACACCTTC	CASSLGEGAVYGYTF	TRBJ1-2	TRBV7-6	15	-	-
TGTGCCATCAGTGAAAGGTCGGGACACCCCTACGAGCAGTACTTC	CAISERSGHPYEQYF	TRBJ2-7	TRBV10-3	15	-	-
TGTGCCAGCAGCAAAGTCTGGCGGAGCACAGATACGCAGTATTTT	CASSKVWRSTDTQYF	TRBJ2-3	TRBV21-1	15	-	-
TGCAGCGTTGATCCCAGGGGCGCCGGAGATACGCAGTATTTT	CSVDPRGAGDTQYF	TRBJ2-3	TRBV29-1	14	-	-
TGTGCCAGTAGGTTCGGACAGGGAAACTATGGCTACACCTTC	CASRFGQGNYGYTF	TRBJ1-2	TRBV19	14	-	TRBD1
TGTGCCAGCAGTCCCCAGAGGGAAGCTTTCTTT	CASSPQREAFF	TRBJ1-1	TRBV6-6	11	-	-
TGTGCCAGCAGCCAACGACGTACAGGAGAAGCTTTCTTT	CASSQRRTGEAFF	TRBJ1-1	TRBV3-1/TRBV3-2	13	-	-
TGCGCCAGCAGCCGTTTTGGGGACAGAGTGAACACTGAAGCTTTCTTT	CASSRFGDRVNTEAFF	TRBJ1-1	TRBV5-1	16	once	TRBD1
TGTGCCAGCAGCAACACGATACCGGGATCCTTCCCGAAGGAGCAGTACTTC	CASSNTIPGSFPKEQYF	TRBJ2-7	TRBV7-9	17	few	-
TGTGCCAGCAGCCGGACAGGGAACGGGGAGCTGTTTTTT	CASSRTGNGELFF	TRBJ2-2	TRBV3-1/TRBV3-2	13	-	TRBD1
TGTGCCAGCAGCTTCCAGGGGAACACCGGGGAGCTGTTTTTT	CASSFQGNTGELFF	TRBJ2-2	TRBV11-2	14	-	-
TGTGCCAGCAGCCTTAGAGCCGAGCAGTACTTC	CASSLRAEQYF	TRBJ2-7	TRBV25-1	11	-	-
TGCGCCAGCAGCGCCCCAAGGGGCCTAGCGGACGAGCAGTACTTC	CASSAPRGLADEQYF	TRBJ2-7	TRBV5-1	15	-	TRBD2
TGTGCCAGCGGGACAGGGGGCGACTATGGCTACACCTTC	CASGTGGDYGYTF	TRBJ1-2	TRBV27	13	-	TRBD1
TGTGCCAGCAGTGAAAATCCGGGACAGGTCCACTTC	CASSENPGQVHF	TRBJ2-5	TRBV2	12	-	TRBD1
TGTGCCAGCAGCCAAACCCGGGTAAATTCACCCCTCCACTTT	CASSQTRVNSPLHF	TRBJ1-6	TRBV3-1/TRBV3-2	14	-	-
TGTGCCAGCAGCCCTCGGACAGGAGGCCCTTATGGCTACACCTTC	CASSPRTGGPYGYTF	TRBJ1-2	TRBV9	15	-	TRBD1
TGTGCCAGCAGACTAGGGACAGCCCTGAACACTGAAGCTTTCTTT	CASRLGTALNTEAFF	TRBJ1-1	TRBV6-5	15	-	TRBD1
TGCGCCAGCAGCTTCAACAGGGCCAGCTATAATTCACCCCTCCACTTT	CASSFNRASYNSPLHF	TRBJ1-6	TRBV5-1	16	-	-
TGCGCCAGCAGTGAGAATCCGGGATCCTACGAGCAGTACTTC	CASSENPGSYEQYF	TRBJ2-7	TRBV10-1	14	-	-
TGCGCCAGCAGCTTGGCCCCAGGGCCTAACTATGGCTACACCTTC	CASSLAPGPNYGYTF	TRBJ1-2	TRBV5-1	15	-	-
TGTGCCAGCAATGCAGGGAATCAGCCCCAGCATTTT	CASNAGNQPQHF	TRBJ1-5	TRBV2	12	once	-
TGTGCCAGCAGCCATGTTTCGAGGGAGCAGTTCTTC	CASSHVSREQFF	TRBJ2-1	TRBV12-3/TRBV12-4	12	-	-